The present entry profiles one T cell receptor (beta chain) with its context. The antigen is unknown. Together with a sample-barcoded 5' primer, a J-beta primer mix was included in a second PCR lasting about 7 to 11 cycles. There were at least 3 million CDR3-containing paired-end reads obtained from each sample. TCRdb reprocessed the 5' RACE reads with MiXCR, giving one entry per CDR3 protein. The sample holds around 1,600,000 distinct CDR3 sequences, 40% to 45% seen once. This record belongs to a study of blood T cells in healthy people across ages. A minimum of 6 micrograms of total RNA was extracted per sample. Trimming at V came to 0 bases and at J to 5 bases, leaving 6 bases not matched to a gene. This CDR3 is built from 15 residues. Germline values: CDR1 MNHEY, CDR2 SVGAGI. Study-wide findings and caveats: Across the age range, TCR beta diversity per million T cells fell in a roughly linear way. PBMCs were not sorted, which prevented a conclusive comparison of naive versus antigen-experienced cells.

Material for sequencing was blood. The V call is TRBV6-5, the J call TRBJ2-7, with TRBD2 matching over 8 bases. This clonotype was obtained from a woman between 18 and 29 years old in good health. The CDR3 coding sequence is TGTGCCAGCAGTTACTCGCGGGGGGCATCGGACGAGCAGTACTTC. Encoded protein: CASSYSRGASDEQYF.